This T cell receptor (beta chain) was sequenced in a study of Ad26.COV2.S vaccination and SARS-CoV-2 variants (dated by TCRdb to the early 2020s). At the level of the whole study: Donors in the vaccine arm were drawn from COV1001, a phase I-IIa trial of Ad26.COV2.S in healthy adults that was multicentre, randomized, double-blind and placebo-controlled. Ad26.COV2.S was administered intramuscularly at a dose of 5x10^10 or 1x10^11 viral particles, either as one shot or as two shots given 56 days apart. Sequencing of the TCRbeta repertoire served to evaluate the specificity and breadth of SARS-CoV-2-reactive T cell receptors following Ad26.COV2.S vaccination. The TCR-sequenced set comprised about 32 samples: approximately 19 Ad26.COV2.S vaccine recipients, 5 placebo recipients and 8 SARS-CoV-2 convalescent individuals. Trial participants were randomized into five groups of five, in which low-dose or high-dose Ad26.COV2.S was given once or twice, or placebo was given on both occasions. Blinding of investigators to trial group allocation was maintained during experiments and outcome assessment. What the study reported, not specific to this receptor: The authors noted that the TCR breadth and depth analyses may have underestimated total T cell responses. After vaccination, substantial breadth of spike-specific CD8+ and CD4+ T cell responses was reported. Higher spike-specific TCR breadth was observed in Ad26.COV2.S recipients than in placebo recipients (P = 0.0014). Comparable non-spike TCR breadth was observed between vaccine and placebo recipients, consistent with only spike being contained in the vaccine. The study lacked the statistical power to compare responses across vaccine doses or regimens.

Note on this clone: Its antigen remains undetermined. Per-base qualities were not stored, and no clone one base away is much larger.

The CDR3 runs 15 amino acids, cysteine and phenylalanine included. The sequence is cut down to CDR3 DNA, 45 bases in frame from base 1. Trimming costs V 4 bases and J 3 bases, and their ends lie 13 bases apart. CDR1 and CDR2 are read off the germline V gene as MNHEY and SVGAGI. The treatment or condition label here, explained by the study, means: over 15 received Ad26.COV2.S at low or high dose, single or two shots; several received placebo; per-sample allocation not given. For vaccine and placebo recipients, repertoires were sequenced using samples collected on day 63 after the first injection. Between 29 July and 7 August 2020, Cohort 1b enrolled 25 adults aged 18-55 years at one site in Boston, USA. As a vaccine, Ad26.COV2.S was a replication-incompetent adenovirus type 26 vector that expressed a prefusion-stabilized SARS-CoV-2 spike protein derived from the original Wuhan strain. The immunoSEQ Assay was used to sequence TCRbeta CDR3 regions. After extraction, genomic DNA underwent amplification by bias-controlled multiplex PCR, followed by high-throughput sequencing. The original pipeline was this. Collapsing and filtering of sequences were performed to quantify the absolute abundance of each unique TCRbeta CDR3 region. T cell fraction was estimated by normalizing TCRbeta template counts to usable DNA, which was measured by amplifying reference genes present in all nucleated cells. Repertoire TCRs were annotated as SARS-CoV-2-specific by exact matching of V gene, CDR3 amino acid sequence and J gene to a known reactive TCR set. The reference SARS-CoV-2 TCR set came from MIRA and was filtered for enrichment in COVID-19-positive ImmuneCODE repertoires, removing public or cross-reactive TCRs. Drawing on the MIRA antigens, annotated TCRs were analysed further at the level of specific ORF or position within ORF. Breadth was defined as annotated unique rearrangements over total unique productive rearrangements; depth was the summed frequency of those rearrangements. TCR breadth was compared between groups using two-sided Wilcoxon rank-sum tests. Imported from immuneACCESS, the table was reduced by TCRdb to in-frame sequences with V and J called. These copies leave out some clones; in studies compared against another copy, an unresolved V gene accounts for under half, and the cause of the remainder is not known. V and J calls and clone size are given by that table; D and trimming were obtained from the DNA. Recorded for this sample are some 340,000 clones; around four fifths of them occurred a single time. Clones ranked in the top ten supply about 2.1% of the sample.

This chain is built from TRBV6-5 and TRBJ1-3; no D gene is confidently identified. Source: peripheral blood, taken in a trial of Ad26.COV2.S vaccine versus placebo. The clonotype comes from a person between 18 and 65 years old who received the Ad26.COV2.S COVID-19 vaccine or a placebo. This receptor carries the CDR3 CASSSPREDGNTIYF. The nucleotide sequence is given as TGTGCCAGCAGTTCGCCCCGGGAAGATGGAAACACCATATATTTT.